This is a list of T cell receptor beta chains from one sample in a study of T cells in localized non-small cell lung cancer. The table came from immunoSEQ multiplex PCR; TCRdb's copy has only in-frame clones and leaves some out. The table has 1,600 or so clones, over 15% seen once; the top ten hold about an eighth. The source was normal lung tissue next to the tumor, collected before any cancer treatment. These receptor sequences come from a male donor older than 55 with stage III squamous cell lung carcinoma. The CDR3 runs from the conserved cysteine through the conserved F or W. The order of the fields is clone size, D gene, J gene, V gene, CDR3 DNA, CDR3 protein. D genes are given only for firm matches. The size entry is marked missing in some rows and otherwise reads once, few, many or a size class.

size: few
D: .
J: TRBJ1-1
V: TRBV6-8
DNA: TGTGCCAGCAGCTCGGACATACAAGATGCTTTCTTT
CDR3: CASSSDIQDAFF

size: .
D: .
J: TRBJ1-2
V: TRBV14
DNA: TGTGCCAGCAGCCAAAAACCAGAGACCTTC
CDR3: CASSQKPETF

size: .
D: .
J: TRBJ2-2
V: TRBV11-3
DNA: TGTGCCAGCAGCCAGCACATCGAGACTAGTCTCCTCACAAACACCGGGGAGCTGTTTTTT
CDR3: CASSQHIETSLLTNTGELFF

size: .
D: .
J: TRBJ2-2
V: TRBV28
DNA: TGTGCCAGCAGTCTTTGGAACACCGGGGAGCTGTTTTTT
CDR3: CASSLWNTGELFF

size: few
D: .
J: TRBJ1-5
V: TRBV4-1
DNA: TGCGCCAGCAGCCCGACCGACACAGGGTACGATCAGCCCCAGCATTTT
CDR3: CASSPTDTGYDQPQHF

size: few
D: .
J: TRBJ2-5
V: TRBV11-3
DNA: TGTGCCAGCAGCTCGTCAGCGGAGAGGCAAGAGACCCAGTACTTC
CDR3: CASSSSAERQETQYF

size: few
D: .
J: TRBJ1-1
V: TRBV9
DNA: TGTGCCAGCAGCGTAGGGCAGGAGCCTGAAGCTTTCTTT
CDR3: CASSVGQEPEAFF

size: few
D: .
J: TRBJ1-4
V: TRBV15
DNA: TGTGCCACCAGCAGAGATAAGGGGGGGTTCGTAAAACTGTTTTTT
CDR3: CATSRDKGGFVKLFF

size: medium-sized
D: TRBD2
J: TRBJ2-5
V: TRBV11-3
DNA: TGTGCCAGCAGCCAAATGGGACTAGCGGGGTACCAAGAGACCCAGTACTTC
CDR3: CASSQMGLAGYQETQYF

size: .
D: .
J: TRBJ1-2
V: TRBV2
DNA: TGTGCCAGCAGTGAAAGTAGGGGCAGATCTAACTATGGCTACACCTTC
CDR3: CASSESRGRSNYGYTF

size: .
D: .
J: TRBJ2-1
V: TRBV28
DNA: TGTGCCAGCAGTCCAACGACTTTTGCGGAGTACAATGAGCAGTTCTTC
CDR3: CASSPTTFAEYNEQFF

size: .
D: .
J: TRBJ1-2
V: TRBV6-8
DNA: TGTGCCAGCAGCCCAACCGGGGCCGGGGGCTACACCTTC
CDR3: CASSPTGAGGYTF

size: medium-sized
D: .
J: TRBJ2-1
V: TRBV6-8
DNA: TGTGCCAGCAGTTCAGAGGGCTCCTACAATGAGCAGTTCTTC
CDR3: CASSSEGSYNEQFF

size: few
D: TRBD2
J: TRBJ2-3
V: TRBV6-8
DNA: TGTGCCAGCAGTCAGCGGGGTGGAGACGGTACGCAGTATTTT
CDR3: CASSQRGGDGTQYF

size: .
D: TRBD1
J: TRBJ1-2
V: TRBV19
DNA: TGTGCCAGTAGACAGGACAGGGGGCAAGGCTACACCTTC
CDR3: CASRQDRGQGYTF

size: .
D: .
J: TRBJ1-6
V: TRBV5-1
DNA: TGCGCCAGCAGGGGGGACTTAAGGGGCAATTCACCCCTCCACTTT
CDR3: CASRGDLRGNSPLHF

size: large
D: .
J: TRBJ1-6
V: TRBV5-1
DNA: TGCGCCAGCAGCTTGGAGGGCAGGGAGGGTTCACCCCTCCACTTT
CDR3: CASSLEGREGSPLHF

size: .
D: .
J: TRBJ2-3
V: TRBV12-5
DNA: TGTGCCAGCCACACGCTTGCGGTGGATACGCAGTATTTT
CDR3: CASHTLAVDTQYF

size: medium-sized
D: .
J: TRBJ2-2
V: TRBV11-3
DNA: TGTGCCAGCAGCTTAACGGGAATAGCCGGAACCGGGGAGCTGTTTTTT
CDR3: CASSLTGIAGTGELFF

size: medium-sized
D: .
J: TRBJ1-1
V: TRBV11-3
DNA: TGTGCCAGCAGCCTACGCCCGGGAGTGAACACTGAAGCTTTCTTT
CDR3: CASSLRPGVNTEAFF

size: few
D: .
J: TRBJ1-2
V: TRBV30
DNA: TGTGCCTGGAGAACCCCCGGAAGGTATGGCTACACCTTC
CDR3: CAWRTPGRYGYTF

size: few
D: TRBD1
J: TRBJ2-7
V: TRBV11-3
DNA: TGTGCCAGCAGCCCCACGGCGGGACAGGGCTACGAGCAGTACTTC
CDR3: CASSPTAGQGYEQYF

size: large
D: TRBD1
J: TRBJ1-1
V: TRBV6-8
DNA: TGTGCCATCAGAGAGGCAGGGGGCATAGCTGAAGCTTTCTTT
CDR3: CAIREAGGIAEAFF

size: large
D: TRBD2
J: TRBJ2-3
V: TRBV19
DNA: TGTGCCAGTAGTATGGGGCCGACTAGCGGGAGTAGCACAGATACGCAGTATTTT
CDR3: CASSMGPTSGSSTDTQYF